This T cell receptor beta chain was recorded in a study of identical twins. cDNA carried unique molecular identifiers, and a universal primer site was added by template switching. TCRdb passed the 5' RACE reads through MiXCR, listing each CDR3 protein once. The sample gives over 550,000 distinct CDR3 sequences, about 7.1% of which show up once; roughly 1.5% is in the top ten. Study results and caveats: Out-of-frame beta chain sequences displayed weaker excess sharing between twins. Carriage of fewer insertions was seen in abundant cord blood beta clonotypes, whereas memory repertoires showed none.

Everyone who gave samples was a healthy Caucasian. Germline assignment: CDR1 SGHRS and CDR2 YFSETQ. This CDR3 contains 14 residues. Trimming stripped 5 bases from V and 5 bases from J, with 16 bases between. This clonotype came up many times. Its antigen is as yet unknown. The data also belong to a second study, concerning yellow fever vaccine responses in identical twins.

The TCR comes from a woman aged 18-29 years in good health. The chain carries TRBV5-1 and TRBJ2-5; tentative D call: TRBD1 (6 bases). The sequencing sample was made of PBMCs. DNA of the CDR3: TGCGCCAGCAGGCCGGACAGCCTAAGGGAGACCCAGTACTTC. Its protein is CASRPDSLRETQYF.